This T cell receptor beta chain emerged from a study of T-cell memory formation after mild COVID-19. Germline V lookup: CDR1 SQVTM, CDR2 ANQGSEA. The CDR3 totals 16 residues. Losses at the gene ends were 4 bases for V and 4 bases for J; bases not matched to a gene: 15. Each CDR3 protein gets one entry after TCRdb re-called the 5' RACE reads with MiXCR. The data hold about 130,000 distinct CDR3 sequences, with less than 6.5% observed a single time. The material sequenced was PBMCs or a T cell subset sorted from them (not recorded which). The sequence came from an adult woman who had mild COVID-19 (a few samples of this study predate the infection). Cell type and time point are not known. This rearrangement joins TRBV29-1 to TRBJ1-1; 7 bases are shared with TRBD1. The CDR3 DNA reads as TGCAGCGTTGTGGACGTAACAGGGGTTATGGGCACTGAAGCTTTCTTT. Amino acids: CSVVDVTGVMGTEAFF.